The rows below give T cell receptor beta chains drawn from one sample of a study of T cell responses to AZD1222 COVID-19 vaccine. Profiled with immunoSEQ multiplex PCR; TCRdb holds only in-frame clones, not every one. The sample has 200,000 to 250,000 clones, 94% seen once; the top ten hold about 1.5%. Source: peripheral blood, taken 28 days after the second dose of the MenACWY control vaccine. The receptor source for this set is an adult who received the MenACWY meningococcal vaccine as a control. Both conserved end residues are part of each CDR3. D genes are given only for firm matches. Rows give clone size only sometimes, using once, few, many, or a class for an expanded clone.

>TRBV11-1|TRBJ1-2|NA|NA
CASSSTGSYGYTF
TGTGCCAGCAGCTCCACAGGATCGTATGGCTACACCTTC
>TRBV6-5|TRBJ1-4|NA|NA
CASSVVATNEKLFF
TGTGCCAGCAGCGTAGTTGCAACTAATGAAAAACTGTTTTTT
>TRBV10-3|TRBJ1-2|NA|NA
CAITPRAQKGANYGYTF
TGTGCCATCACTCCTCGGGCGCAAAAAGGGGCTAACTATGGCTACACCTTC
>TRBV18|TRBJ1-4|NA|NA
CASSGQGATNEKLFF
TGTGCCAGCTCCGGACAAGGGGCAACTAATGAAAAACTGTTTTTT
>TRBV7-9|TRBJ2-5|NA|NA
CASSLAQGNQETQYF
TGTGCCAGCAGCTTAGCTCAGGGCAACCAAGAGACCCAGTACTTC
>TRBV28|TRBJ1-2|NA|NA
CASSPLQENYGYTF
TGTGCCAGCAGTCCATTACAAGAAAACTATGGCTACACCTTC
>TRBV7-9|TRBJ1-1|NA|TRBD1
CASSEGPGQGNTEAFF
TGTGCCAGCAGCGAAGGACCGGGACAGGGGAACACTGAAGCTTTCTTT
>TRBV19|TRBJ1-1|NA|NA
CASSIYRNTEAFF
TGTGCCAGTAGTATTTACAGGAACACTGAAGCTTTCTTT
>TRBV3-1/TRBV3-2|TRBJ1-1|NA|NA
CASSPFEQGKTEAFF
TGTGCCAGCAGCCCCTTCGAGCAGGGGAAAACTGAAGCTTTCTTT
>TRBV28|TRBJ1-1|NA|NA
CASSPDGSGNTEAFF
TGTGCCAGCAGTCCAGACGGCAGCGGTAACACTGAAGCTTTCTTT
>TRBV28|TRBJ2-1|NA|NA
CASTAGRNEQFF
TGTGCCAGCACCGCCGGACGGAATGAGCAGTTCTTC
>TRBV6-5|TRBJ2-1|NA|NA
CASSYSSNAEYHEQFF
TGTGCCAGCAGTTACTCGTCGAACGCCGAGTATCATGAGCAGTTCTTC
>TRBV4-1|TRBJ2-5|NA|NA
CASTDNQETQYF
TGCGCCAGCACCGACAACCAAGAGACCCAGTACTTC
>TRBV5-6|TRBJ1-2|NA|NA
CASSTPGRTMSGYTF
TGTGCCAGCAGCACCCCGGGACGCACCATGTCGGGCTACACCTTC
>TRBV28|TRBJ1-6|NA|TRBD1
CASSLRQGSYNSPLHF
TGTGCCAGCAGTTTACGACAGGGCTCATATAATTCACCCCTCCACTTT
>TRBV9|TRBJ1-2|NA|NA
CASSQRGDLDGYTF
TGTGCCAGCAGCCAAAGGGGGGATTTGGATGGCTACACCTTC
>TRBV7-9|TRBJ1-5|NA|TRBD1
CASSSGQGNQPQHF
TGTGCCAGCAGCTCTGGACAGGGCAATCAGCCCCAGCATTTT
>TRBV6-5|TRBJ2-1|NA|TRBD2
CASSQPPRDYEFF
TGTGCCAGCAGCCAACCCCCGAGGGACTATGAGTTCTTC
>TRBV18|TRBJ2-7|NA|TRBD1
CASSPPNRGPAYEQYF
TGTGCCAGCTCACCACCCAACAGGGGACCGGCCTACGAGCAGTACTTC
>TRBV6-5|TRBJ1-4|NA|NA
CASSYGWREKLFF
TGTGCCAGCAGTTACGGCTGGAGGGAAAAACTGTTTTTT
>TRBV5-6|TRBJ2-2|NA|TRBD2
CASSLRLAGKTGELFF
TGTGCCAGCAGCTTGAGGCTAGCGGGTAAGACCGGGGAGCTGTTTTTT
>TRBV2|TRBJ2-3|NA|TRBD2
CATRTSWNTDTQYF
TGTGCCACCAGGACTAGCTGGAACACAGATACGCAGTATTTT
>TRBV28|TRBJ1-6|few|NA
CASSLGQGNSPLHF
TGTGCCAGCAGTTTAGGGCAGGGCAATTCACCCCTCCACTTT
>TRBV2|TRBJ2-7|NA|NA
CASSEPNRVGEQYF
TGTGCCAGCAGTGAGCCTAACAGGGTGGGCGAGCAGTACTTC
>TRBV4-3|TRBJ1-2|NA|NA
CASSQDTANYGYTF
TGCGCCAGCAGCCAAGATACAGCTAACTATGGCTACACCTTC
>TRBV2|TRBJ1-2|NA|NA
CATRRQPIYGYTF
TGTGCCACAAGGCGACAGCCGATCTATGGCTACACCTTC
>TRBV28|TRBJ2-7|NA|TRBD1
CATETTGQAYEQYF
TGTGCCACGGAAACCACGGGACAGGCCTACGAGCAGTACTTC
>TRBV28|TRBJ1-4|NA|TRBD1
CASSPGGAGNEKLFF
TGTGCCAGCAGCCCAGGGGGCGCGGGTAATGAAAAACTGTTTTTT
>TRBV7-2|TRBJ2-7|NA|NA
CASSEAYQSHEQYF
TGTGCCAGCAGCGAAGCGTATCAGAGTCACGAGCAGTACTTC
>TRBV7-9|TRBJ1-2|NA|NA
CASSSTGLSGYTF
TGTGCCAGCAGCTCAACAGGGTTGTCTGGCTACACCTTC
>TRBV7-3|TRBJ2-2|NA|TRBD1
CASSTETGLTGELFF
TGTGCCAGCAGCACCGAGACAGGGCTCACCGGGGAGCTGTTTTTT
>TRBV5-1|TRBJ2-7|NA|TRBD1
CASSLAGQGVDEQYF
TGCGCCAGCAGCTTGGCAGGACAGGGTGTTGACGAGCAGTACTTC
>TRBV4-3|TRBJ2-2|few|NA
CASSQVLGDTGELFF
TGCGCCAGCAGCCAGGTCTTGGGGGATACCGGGGAGCTGTTTTTT
>TRBV6-2/TRBV6-3|TRBJ1-6|NA|NA
CASSYFQGYNSPLHF
TGTGCCAGCAGTTACTTTCAGGGGTATAATTCACCCCTCCACTTT
>TRBV12-3/TRBV12-4|TRBJ1-1|once|NA
CASSFWGREAFF
TGTGCCAGCAGTTTCTGGGGCCGTGAAGCTTTCTTT
>TRBV25-1|TRBJ1-1|NA|TRBD1
CASSPMGTVGEAFF
TGTGCCAGCAGTCCGATGGGGACAGTGGGGGAAGCTTTCTTT
>TRBV24-1|TRBJ2-2|NA|TRBD2
CATSSSSSGGTGELFF
TGTGCCACCAGTAGCAGTTCTAGCGGGGGGACCGGGGAGCTGTTTTTT